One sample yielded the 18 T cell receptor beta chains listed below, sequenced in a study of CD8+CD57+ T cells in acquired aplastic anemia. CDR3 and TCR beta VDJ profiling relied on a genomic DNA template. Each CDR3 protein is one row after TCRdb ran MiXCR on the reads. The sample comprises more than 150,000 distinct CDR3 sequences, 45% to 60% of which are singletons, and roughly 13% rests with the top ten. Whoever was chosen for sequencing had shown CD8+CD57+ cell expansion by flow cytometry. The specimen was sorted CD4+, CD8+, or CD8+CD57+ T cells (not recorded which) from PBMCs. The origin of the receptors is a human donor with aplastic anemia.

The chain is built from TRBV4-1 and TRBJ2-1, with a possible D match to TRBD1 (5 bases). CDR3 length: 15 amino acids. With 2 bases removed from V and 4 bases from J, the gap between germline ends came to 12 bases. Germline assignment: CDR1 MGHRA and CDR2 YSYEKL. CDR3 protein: CASSQPATDYNEQFF. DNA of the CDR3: TGCGCCAGCAGCCAACCCGCGACAGATTACAATGAGCAGTTCTTC.

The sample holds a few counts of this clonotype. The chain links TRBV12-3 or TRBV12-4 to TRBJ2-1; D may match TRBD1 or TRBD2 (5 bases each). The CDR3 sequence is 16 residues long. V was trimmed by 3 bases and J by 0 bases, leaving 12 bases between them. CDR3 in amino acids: CASSLGTQSSYNEQFF. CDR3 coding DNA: TGTGCCAGCAGTTTGGGGACCCAGAGCTCCTACAATGAGCAGTTCTTC.

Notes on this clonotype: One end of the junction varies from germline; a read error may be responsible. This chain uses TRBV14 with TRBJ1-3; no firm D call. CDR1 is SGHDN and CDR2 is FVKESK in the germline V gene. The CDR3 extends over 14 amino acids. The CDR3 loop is CASSRSSEGLVASF. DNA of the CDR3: TGTGCCAGCAGCCGATCCAGTGAGGGATTAGTAGCGTCGTTT.

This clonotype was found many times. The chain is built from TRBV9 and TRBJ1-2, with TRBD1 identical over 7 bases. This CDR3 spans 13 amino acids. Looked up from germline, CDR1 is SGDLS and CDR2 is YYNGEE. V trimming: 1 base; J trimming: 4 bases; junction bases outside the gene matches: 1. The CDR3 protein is CASSVYRGYGYTF. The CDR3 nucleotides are TGTGCCAGCAGCGTATACAGGGGCTATGGCTACACCTTC. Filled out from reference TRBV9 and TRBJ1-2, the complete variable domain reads DSGVTQTPKHLITATGQRVTLRCSPRSGDLSVYWYQQSLDQGLQFLIQYYNGEERAKGNILERFSAQQFPDLHSELNLSSLELGDSALYFCASSVYRGYGYTFGSGTRLTVV.

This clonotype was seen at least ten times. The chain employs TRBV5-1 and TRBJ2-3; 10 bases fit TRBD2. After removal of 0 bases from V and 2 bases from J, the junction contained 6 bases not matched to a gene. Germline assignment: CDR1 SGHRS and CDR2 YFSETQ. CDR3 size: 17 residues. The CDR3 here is CASSLAGSGGATDTQYF. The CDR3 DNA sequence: TGCGCCAGCAGCTTGGCCGGAAGCGGGGGGGCCACAGATACGCAGTATTTT.

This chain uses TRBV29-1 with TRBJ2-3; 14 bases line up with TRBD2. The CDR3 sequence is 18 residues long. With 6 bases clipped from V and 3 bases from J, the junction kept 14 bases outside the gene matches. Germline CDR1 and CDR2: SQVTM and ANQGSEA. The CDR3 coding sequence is TGCAGCGTAGGCGGGACTAGCGGGAGAGGATTGAAGACAGATACGCAGTATTTT. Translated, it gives CSVGGTSGRGLKTDTQYF.

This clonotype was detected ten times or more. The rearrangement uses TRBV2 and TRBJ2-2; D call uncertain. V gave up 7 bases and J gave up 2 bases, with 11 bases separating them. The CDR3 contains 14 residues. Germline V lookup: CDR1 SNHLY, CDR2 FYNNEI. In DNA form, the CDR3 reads TGTGCCAGCAAAAGGACCTCTAACACCGGGGAGCTGTTTTTT. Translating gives CASKRTSNTGELFF.

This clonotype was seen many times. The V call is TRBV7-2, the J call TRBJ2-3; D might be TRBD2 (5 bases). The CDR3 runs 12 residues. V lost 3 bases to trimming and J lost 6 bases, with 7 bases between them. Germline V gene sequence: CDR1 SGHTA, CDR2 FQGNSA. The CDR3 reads CASSFQRDTQYF. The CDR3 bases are TGTGCCAGCAGCTTTCAGCGGGATACGCAGTATTTT.

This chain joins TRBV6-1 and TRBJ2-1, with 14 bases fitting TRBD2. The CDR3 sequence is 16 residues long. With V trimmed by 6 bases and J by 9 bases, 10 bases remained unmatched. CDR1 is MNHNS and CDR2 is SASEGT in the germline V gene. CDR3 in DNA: TGTGCCAGCAGAACCCTACCCGGGACTAGCGGGAGTGAGCAGTTCTTC. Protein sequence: CASRTLPGTSGSEQFF.

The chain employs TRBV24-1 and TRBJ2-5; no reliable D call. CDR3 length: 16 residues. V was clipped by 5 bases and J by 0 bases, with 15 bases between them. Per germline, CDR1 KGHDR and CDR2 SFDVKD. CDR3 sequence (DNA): TGTGCCACCAGTGGCGACGGGTGGACGGACCAAGAGACCCAGTACTTC. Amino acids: CATSGDGWTDQETQYF.

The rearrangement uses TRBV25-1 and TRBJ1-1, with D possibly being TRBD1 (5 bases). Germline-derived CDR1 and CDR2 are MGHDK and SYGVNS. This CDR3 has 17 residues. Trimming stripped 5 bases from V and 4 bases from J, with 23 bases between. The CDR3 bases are TGTGCCAGCAGTTTAGTGGGGGGTTTAAGGGTTTTCACTGAAGCTTTCTTT. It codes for CASSLVGGLRVFTEAFF.

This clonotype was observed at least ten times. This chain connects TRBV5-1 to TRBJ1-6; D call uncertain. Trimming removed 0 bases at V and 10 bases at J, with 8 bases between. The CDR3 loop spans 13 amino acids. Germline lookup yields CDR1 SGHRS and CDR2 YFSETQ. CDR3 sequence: CASSLDSGSPLHF. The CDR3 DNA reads TGCGCCAGCAGCTTGGATTCGGGATCACCCCTCCACTTT.

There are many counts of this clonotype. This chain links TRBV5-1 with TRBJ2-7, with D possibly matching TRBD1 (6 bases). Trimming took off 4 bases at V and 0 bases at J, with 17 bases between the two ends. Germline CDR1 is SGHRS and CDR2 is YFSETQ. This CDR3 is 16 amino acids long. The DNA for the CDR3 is TGCGCCAGCAGCCCCCGGGGCAGGGGTTACTCCTACGAGCAGTACTTC. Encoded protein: CASSPRGRGYSYEQYF.

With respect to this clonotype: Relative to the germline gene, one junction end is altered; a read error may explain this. Written as DNA, the CDR3 is TGTGCCAGCAGTTCACCGGGCCCAGGCGGGGGCGAGCAGTACTTC. Amino acid sequence: CASSSPGPGGGEQYF. The chain recombines TRBV10-3 with TRBJ2-7, with 7 bases aligning to TRBD2. This CDR3 region has 15 residues. In germline, CDR1 is ENHRY, CDR2 SYGVKD.

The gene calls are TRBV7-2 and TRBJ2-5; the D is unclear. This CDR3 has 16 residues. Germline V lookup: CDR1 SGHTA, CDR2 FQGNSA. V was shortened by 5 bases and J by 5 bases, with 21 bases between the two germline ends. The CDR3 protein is CASSLTGGVDGETQYF. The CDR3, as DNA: TGTGCCAGCAGCCTAACCGGCGGTGTGGACGGGGAGACCCAGTACTTC.

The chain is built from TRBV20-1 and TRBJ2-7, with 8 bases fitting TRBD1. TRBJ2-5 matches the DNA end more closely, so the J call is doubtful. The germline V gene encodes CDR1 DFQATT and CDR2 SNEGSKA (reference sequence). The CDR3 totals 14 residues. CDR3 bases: TGCAGTGCTAGTATCTCCAGGGGGCGAGAGACCCAGTACTTC. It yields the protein CSASISRGRETQYF.

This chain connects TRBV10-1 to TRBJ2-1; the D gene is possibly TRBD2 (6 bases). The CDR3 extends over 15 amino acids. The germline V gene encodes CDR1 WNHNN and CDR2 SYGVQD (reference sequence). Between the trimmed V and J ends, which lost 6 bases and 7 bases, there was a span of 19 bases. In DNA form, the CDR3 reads TGCGCCAGCAGGTTACGGAGGGACGCTGGAAATGAGCAGTTCTTC. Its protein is CASRLRRDAGNEQFF.

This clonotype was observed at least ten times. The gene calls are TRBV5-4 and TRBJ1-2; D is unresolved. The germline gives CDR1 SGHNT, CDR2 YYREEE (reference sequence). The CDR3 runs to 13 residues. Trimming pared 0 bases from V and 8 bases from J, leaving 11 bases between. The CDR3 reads CASSLATERGYTF. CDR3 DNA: TGTGCCAGCAGCTTGGCAACCGAGAGGGGCTACACCTTC.